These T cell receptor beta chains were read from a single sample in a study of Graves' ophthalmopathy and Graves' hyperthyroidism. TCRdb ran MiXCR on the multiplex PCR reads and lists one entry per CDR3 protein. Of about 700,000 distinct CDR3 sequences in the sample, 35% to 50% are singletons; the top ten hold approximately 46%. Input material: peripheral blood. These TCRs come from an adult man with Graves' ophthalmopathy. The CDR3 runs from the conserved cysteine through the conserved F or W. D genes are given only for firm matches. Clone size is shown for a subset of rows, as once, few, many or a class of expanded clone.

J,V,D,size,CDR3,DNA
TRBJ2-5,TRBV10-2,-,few,CASSGLWGFGGPETQYF,TGCGCCAGCAGTGGGCTTTGGGGTTTTGGGGGTCCAGAGACCCAGTACTTC
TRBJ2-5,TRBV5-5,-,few,CASSLVAGETQYF,TGTGCCAGCAGCTTGGTGGCGGGGGAGACCCAGTACTTC
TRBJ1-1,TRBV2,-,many,CASSADRRNTEAFF,TGTGCCAGCAGCGCGGACAGACGGAACACTGAAGCTTTCTTT
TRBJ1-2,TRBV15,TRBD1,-,CATSSRDSYYGYTF,TGTGCCACCAGCAGCCGGGACAGTTACTATGGCTACACCTTC
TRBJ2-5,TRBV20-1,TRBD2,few,CSAPGAGRVKGETQYF,TGCAGTGCTCCGGGCGCCGGGAGGGTTAAGGGAGAGACCCAGTACTTC
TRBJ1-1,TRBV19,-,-,CASSIDGEVEAFF,TGTGCCAGTAGTATTGACGGGGAGGTTGAAGCTTTCTTT
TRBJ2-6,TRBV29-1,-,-,CSVEDSLGGANVLTF,TGCAGCGTTGAAGACTCTTTGGGAGGGGCCAACGTCCTGACTTTC
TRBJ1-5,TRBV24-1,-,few,CASSYYRNQPQHF,TGTGCCAGCAGTTACTACAGGAATCAGCCCCAGCATTTT
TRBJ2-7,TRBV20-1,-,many,CSARVGSRYEQYF,TGCAGTGCTAGAGTGGGGAGTAGGTACGAGCAGTACTTC
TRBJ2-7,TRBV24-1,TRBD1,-,CATSDSGTGVDEQYF,TGTGCCACCAGTGATTCCGGGACAGGGGTCGACGAGCAGTACTTC
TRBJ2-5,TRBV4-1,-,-,CASSQEKGGLRRETQYF,TGCGCCAGCAGCCAAGAAAAGGGGGGATTAAGGCGAGAGACCCAGTACTTC
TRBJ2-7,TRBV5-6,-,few,CASSEEPGEQYF,TGTGCCAGCAGCGAGGAACCGGGGGAGCAGTACTTC
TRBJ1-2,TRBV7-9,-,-,CASSVETYYGYTF,TGTGCCAGCAGTGTAGAGACATACTATGGCTACACCTTC
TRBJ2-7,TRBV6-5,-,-,CASSGGALTSYEQYF,TGTGCCAGCAGTGGAGGGGCGCTGACCTCCTACGAGCAGTACTTC
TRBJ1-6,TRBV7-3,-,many,CASSQGHRNSPLHF,TGTGCCAGCAGCCAGGGACATAGAAATTCACCCCTCCACTTT
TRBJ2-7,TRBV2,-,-,CASLGSVEQYF,TGTGCCAGCTTAGGCTCTGTCGAGCAGTACTTC
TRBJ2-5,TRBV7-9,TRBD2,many,CASSLAETSVETQYF,TGTGCCAGCAGCTTAGCGGAGACTAGCGTGGAGACCCAGTACTTC
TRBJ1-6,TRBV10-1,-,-,CASSEGGPRSPLHF,TGCGCCAGCAGTGAGGGGGGGCCGCGTTCACCCCTCCACTTT
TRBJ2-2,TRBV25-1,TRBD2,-,CASSNAGGTGELFF,TGTGCCAGCAGCAATGCGGGAGGCACCGGGGAGCTGTTTTTT